Presented here are 24 T cell receptor beta chains from one specimen sequenced in a study of shared clonotypes between healthy human individuals. This table comes from immunoSEQ multiplex PCR, and its TCRdb copy is limited to in-frame clones, with some not included. Of about 1,900,000 clones listed, roughly 95% are singletons. CD45RO-negative cells were positively selected for CCR7, leaving out terminally differentiated effector memory CD45RA+ cells. Material: naive CD8+ T cells sorted from blood. The receptors shown here come from a man between 18 and 35 years old in good health.

The rearrangement joins TRBV13 to TRBJ2-5; weak D call: TRBD2 (6 bases). This CDR3 region has 16 residues. The V end was cut by 3 bases, the J end by 0 bases, with 14 bases between. CDR1 and CDR2 (germline): PRHDT, FYEKMQ (reference sequence). The CDR3 loop reads CASSFRDFSYQETQYF. CDR3 DNA: TGTGCCAGCAGCTTCCGGGACTTCTCGTACCAAGAGACCCAGTACTTC.

The chain is built from TRBV7-2 and TRBJ1-2, with D maybe TRBD1 (5 bases). Looked up from germline, CDR1 is SGHTA and CDR2 is FQGNSA. V gave up 5 bases and J gave up 3 bases, with 10 bases separating them. There are 13 residues in the CDR3. Written as DNA, the CDR3 is TGTGCCAGCAGCATCATAGGGGACTATGGCTACACCTTC. As protein: CASSIIGDYGYTF.

A remark on this clone: Other DNA sequences in the sample encode the same CDR3. The chain employs TRBV5-1 and TRBJ2-7, with 7 bases fitting TRBD2. There are 14 residues in the CDR3. Germline CDR1 and CDR2: SGHRS and YFSETQ. Unmatched junction bases numbered 2, after V lost 0 bases and J lost 2 bases. The CDR3 spells CASSLAGGTYEQYF. CDR3 sequence (DNA): TGCGCCAGCAGCTTGGCCGGGGGGACCTACGAGCAGTACTTC.

A remark on this clone: Other nucleotide sequences from this sample produce the same CDR3. The chain carries TRBV30 and TRBJ2-7, with 8 positions matching TRBD2. The CDR3 contains 13 residues. The ends lost 4 bases at V and 6 bases at J; junction bases unmatched: 8. The germline V gene encodes CDR1 GTSNPN and CDR2 SVGIG (reference sequence). The CDR3 protein is CAWNLGREGEQYF. CDR3 bases: TGTGCCTGGAATCTCGGGAGGGAAGGCGAGCAGTACTTC.

V gene TRBV4-1 combines with J gene TRBJ1-6, with D possibly being TRBD1 (5 bases). The CDR3 spans 13 residues. The germline gives CDR1 MGHRA, CDR2 YSYEKL. V shed 4 bases and J shed 14 bases, with 15 bases lying between them. The CDR3 nucleotides read TGCGCCAGCAGCCTGGGACTTTCGGGGGCCCTCCACTTT. It yields the protein CASSLGLSGALHF.

As regards this clone: Because the CDR3's place on the DNA is in doubt, the DNA is left out and the CDR3 is given as listed by TCRdb. The chain joins TRBV5-6 to TRBJ2-5; the table calls TRBD2, which could not be checked here. The germline CDR1 and CDR2 sequences are SGHDT and YYEEEE. The CDR3 contains 18 residues when both ends are counted. CDR3 sequence reads: CASSFLWVTGMDGETQYF.

This clone has a single count. The V and J genes are TRBV6-5 and TRBJ2-3, with 9 positions matching TRBD1. Trimming took 4 bases from V and 6 from J; bases not matched to a gene: 5. CDR1 is MNHEY, CDR2 SVGAGI, per germline. The CDR3 runs 14 residues. CDR3 residues: CASSSGQGGDTQYF. CDR3 nucleotide sequence: TGTGCCAGCAGTTCGGGACAGGGAGGGGATACGCAGTATTTT.

This chain's CDR3 is CASAEQAAYEQYF. The CDR3 DNA is TGTGCCAGCGCCGAACAGGCTGCCTACGAGCAGTACTTC. This rearrangement joins TRBV27 to TRBJ2-7; a possible D gene is TRBD1 (5 bases). The CDR3 extends over 13 amino acids. Trimming left V 8 bases short and J 2 bases short, with 13 bases between. CDR1 is MNHEY, CDR2 SMNVEV, per germline (reference sequence).

The chain couples TRBV25-1 to TRBJ2-7; D may correspond to TRBD1 or TRBD2 (5 bases each). The CDR3 spans 14 residues. V lost 2 bases, J lost 5 bases, and 13 bases lay in between. Per the germline V gene, CDR1 is MGHDK and CDR2 is SYGVNS. CDR3 amino acids: CASSEGIREHEQYF. In nucleotides, the CDR3 is TGTGCCAGCAGTGAAGGAATCAGGGAGCACGAGCAGTACTTC.

This clone has a single count. Other nucleotide sequences from this sample produce the same CDR3. This rearrangement joins TRBV2 to TRBJ2-7; TRBD2 is a possible D gene (6 bases). The V end was cut by 0 bases, the J end by 3 bases, with 12 bases between. The CDR3 consists of 15 residues. Germline V gene lookup returns CDR1 SNHLY and CDR2 FYNNEI. In DNA form, the CDR3 reads TGTGCCAGCAGTGAAGCTAGCGGCCTGAGCTACGAGCAGTACTTC. Encoded protein: CASSEASGLSYEQYF. Based on the CDR3 plus reference TRBV2 and TRBJ2-7, the full variable domain is EPEVTQTPSHQVTQMGQEVILRCVPISNHLYFYWYRQILGQKVEFLVSFYNNEISEKSEIFDDQFSVERPDGSNFTLKIRSTKLEDSAMYFCASSEASGLSYEQYFGPGTRLTVT.

Notes on this clone: The same CDR3 is also encoded by other DNA sequences in this sample. V and J are TRBV7-9 and TRBJ2-7; D remains unclear. The CDR3 is 14 amino acids. Germline assignment: CDR1 SEHNR and CDR2 FQNEAQ (reference sequence). V was shortened by 1 base and J by 0 bases, with 7 bases between the two germline ends. CDR3 sequence (DNA): TGTGCCAGCAGCTTAGAAGGCGGCTCCTACGAGCAGTACTTC. Translated: CASSLEGGSYEQYF.

The gene calls are TRBV11-2 and TRBJ2-1; 8 nucleotides agree with TRBD1. This CDR3 comprises 16 residues. The junction had 12 bases not matched to a gene; V was cut back by 3 bases and J by 8 bases. Per the germline V gene, CDR1 is SGHAT and CDR2 is FQNNGV. CDR3 region: CASSFAGGSRSDEQFF. CDR3 nucleotides: TGTGCCAGCAGCTTCGCAGGGGGCAGTAGGAGCGATGAGCAGTTCTTC.

The chain employs TRBV27 and TRBJ1-5; 9 nucleotides line up with TRBD1. The CDR3 covers 14 residues. The J segment lost 4 bases and the V segment lost 10 bases, leaving 8 bases of the junction unmatched. Germline-derived CDR1 and CDR2 are MNHEY and SMNVEV (reference sequence). The CDR3 nucleotides are TGTGCCACCTCCGGGACAGGGACAAATCAGCCCCAGCATTTT. Its translation is CATSGTGTNQPQHF.

Here the CDR3 reads CSVEETGPGYTF. CDR3 coding DNA: TGCAGCGTTGAAGAGACAGGGCCCGGCTACACCTTC. The chain recombines TRBV29-1 with TRBJ1-2, with 7 bases identical to TRBD1. V dropped 0 bases and J dropped 8; count of bases not matched to a gene: 3. The CDR3 runs 12 residues. Per germline, CDR1 SQVTM and CDR2 ANQGSEA.

About this clone itself: Other DNA sequences in the sample encode the same CDR3. The J gene is TRBJ1-2, the V gene TRBV29-1; TRBD1 matches at 11 bases. V shed 4 bases and J 5 bases; nucleotides not matched to a gene: 0. CDR3 length equals 12 residues. The V gene's germline CDR1 is SQVTM and CDR2 ANQGSEA. CDR3 nucleotide sequence: TGCAGCGTTGGGGACAGGGGGTATGGCTACACCTTC. Translation: CSVGDRGYGYTF.

On this clone: Other DNA sequences in the sample encode the same CDR3. V is TRBV9 and J is TRBJ2-7, with a possible D match to TRBD1 (6 bases). This CDR3 has 14 amino acids. V lost 3 bases, J lost 2 bases, and 12 bases lay in between. CDR1 and CDR2 (germline): SGDLS, YYNGEE. For the CDR3, the DNA is TGTGCCAGCAGCGCGGAAGGGGGTCCCTACGAGCAGTACTTC. Residues: CASSAEGGPYEQYF.

The V and J genes are TRBV6-5 and TRBJ2-7; 9 bases line up with TRBD2. The CDR3 length is 14 residues. Germline V gives CDR1 MNHEY, CDR2 SVGAGI. Trimming took 8 bases from V and 3 from J; bases not matched to a gene: 8. The CDR3 region has the DNA TGTGCCAGCTCTATCCTAGCGGGGTACTACGAGCAGTACTTC. Residues: CASSILAGYYEQYF.

This chain joins TRBV19 and TRBJ2-7; weak D call: TRBD1 (5 bases). CDR3 length: 15 amino acids. V dropped 3 bases and J dropped 3 bases, with 15 bases sitting between them. Germline V gene sequence: CDR1 LNHDA, CDR2 SQIVND (reference sequence). CDR3 protein: CASSIVQGDLYEQYF. In DNA form, the CDR3 reads TGTGCCAGTAGTATTGTGCAGGGCGATCTCTACGAGCAGTACTTC. The variable domain in full, completed from reference TRBV19 and TRBJ2-7, reads DGGITQSPKYLFRKEGQNVTLSCEQNLNHDAMYWYRQDPGQGLRLIYYSQIVNDFQKGDIAEGYSVSREKKESFPLTVTSAQKNPTAFYLCASSIVQGDLYEQYFGPGTRLTVT.

This clone has only one observation. This sequence joins TRBV27 and TRBJ2-7, with D perhaps matching TRBD1 (5 bases). V gave up 4 bases and J gave up 1 base, with 14 bases separating them. Germline CDR1 reads MNHEY; CDR2 reads SMNVEV (reference sequence). This CDR3 spans 15 amino acids. CDR3 region: CASSYAGSESYEQYF. The CDR3 DNA reads as TGTGCCAGCAGTTACGCAGGGTCAGAGTCCTACGAGCAGTACTTC.

The chain links TRBV4-2 to TRBJ1-5, with a possible D match to TRBD1 (5 bases). V was pared by 0 bases and J by 0 bases, with 9 bases between. The CDR3 sequence is 16 residues long. Per germline, CDR1 LGHNA and CDR2 YNFKEQ. CDR3 bases: TGTGCCAGCAGCCAAGAAACAGGCTATAGCAATCAGCCCCAGCATTTT. Translated, it gives CASSQETGYSNQPQHF.

On this clone itself: Distinct nucleotide sequences in the sample also encode this CDR3. This chain links TRBV30 with TRBJ2-2, with no clear D. Germline loops: CDR1 GTSNPN, CDR2 SVGIG (reference sequence). Trimming left V 5 bases short and J 2 bases short, with 9 bases between. CDR3 length equals 13 residues. CDR3 in amino acids: CAWSWGNTGELFF. CDR3 bases: TGTGCCTGGTCGTGGGGTAACACCGGGGAGCTGTTTTTT.

For this clone: Other DNA variants within this sample encode the same CDR3. V gene TRBV27 combines with J gene TRBJ2-7; TRBD1 matches 11 bases. The CDR3 loop spans 15 amino acids. V lost 1 base and J lost 3; bases outside the gene matches: 2. Germline CDR1 is MNHEY and CDR2 is SMNVEV (reference sequence). CDR3 amino acids: CASSLLGTGGYEQYF. The CDR3 DNA reads as TGTGCCAGCAGTTTATTGGGGACAGGGGGCTACGAGCAGTACTTC.

The CDR3 DNA is TGTGCCAGCAGACCACCGGGACTAGCGGGACGCACCGGGGAGCTGTTTTTT. It translates to CASRPPGLAGRTGELFF. The genes are TRBV11-2 and TRBJ2-2; 13 bases agree with TRBD2. The ends lost 6 bases at V and 4 bases at J; junction bases unmatched: 8. CDR1 and CDR2 from the germline V gene are SGHAT and FQNNGV. This CDR3 region has 17 residues.

The J gene is TRBJ1-2, the V gene TRBV5-1; 10 bases map to TRBD1. The J segment lost 6 bases and the V segment lost 4 bases, leaving 21 bases of the junction unmatched. Germline V gene data show CDR1 as SGHRS and CDR2 as YFSETQ. The CDR3 covers 19 residues. Here the CDR3 reads CASSRTTAGTGVHTDGYTF. The CDR3 DNA reads TGCGCCAGCAGCCGAACCACAGCCGGGACAGGGGTACATACGGATGGCTACACCTTC.